This T cell receptor (beta chain) stems from a study of memory CD4+ T cells and cytomegalovirus serostatus. Study at large: Healthy Belgian adult donors included about nine CMV-positive and fewer than 25 CMV-negative people.

Study-level findings and limits: Of under 200 reported CMV TCRbeta sequences, around 62 were found in memory CD4+ repertoires.

As handled by the study authors: Out-of-frame sequences were removed, leaving 2,000,000 or so distinct TCRbeta sequences. The assay was immunoSEQ multiplex PCR, and TCRdb's table has in-frame clones only and misses some. That table furnishes V, J and clone size, whereas the DNA furnished D and trimming. The table records 45,000 to 60,000 clones, roughly four fifths of them present only once. The sort gate was single viable CD3+CD4+CD8-CD45RO+ cells for memory CD4+ T cells. The CDR3 is 13 residues long. V was clipped by 4 bases and J by 8 bases, with 12 bases between them. Per the germline V gene, CDR1 is MNHEY and CDR2 is SMNVEV (reference sequence). The sample holds a few counts of this clone. Its antigen is not identified.

The receptor was isolated from an adult in good health and CMV-seropositive. The rearrangement uses TRBV27 and TRBJ2-1, with D perhaps given as TRBD1 or TRBD2 (5 bases each). Sequenced: memory CD4+ T cells from blood. The chain's CDR3 is CASSSGALDEQFF. Here the CDR3 DNA reads TGTGCCAGCAGTTCCGGGGCCTTGGATGAGCAGTTCTTC.